The TCR beta chain under discussion was sequenced for a study of blood T cells in healthy people across ages. Study outcomes and limitations: Roughly linear declines in TCR beta diversity per million T cells occurred with age.

The length of the CDR3 is 14 residues. V gave up 4 bases and J gave up 4 bases, with 13 bases separating them. The germline CDR1 and CDR2 sequences are MNHNS and SASEGT. Note on this clonotype: Its cognate antigen is unknown.

The use of a sample-barcoded 5' primer and a J-beta primer mix characterized a second PCR of about 7 to 12 cycles. TCRdb redid the calling of the 5' RACE reads with MiXCR, one entry per CDR3 protein. Here the sample spans about 1.7 million distinct CDR3 sequences, roughly 27% being singletons. The receptor was derived from a woman in her twenties or thirties in good health. J is TRBJ1-2 and V is TRBV6-1; unclear D gene. Sequencing input: blood. CDR3 region: CASSGIQPPYGYTF. As DNA, the CDR3 is TGTGCCAGCAGTGGCATACAGCCCCCCTATGGCTACACCTTC.